This paragraph covers one T cell receptor (beta chain) sequence. Germline trimming cut 10 bases from V and 0 bases from J; bases unmatched to any gene: 5. CDR1 is MNHEY, CDR2 SMNVEV, per germline (reference sequence). The CDR3 runs 13 residues. This sample stems from a study of blood T cell repertoires in COVID-19. This table comes from immunoSEQ multiplex PCR, and its TCRdb copy is limited to in-frame clones, with some not included. The data hold 50,000 to 60,000 clones, with about 81% observed a single time. The material sequenced was peripheral blood. J is TRBJ2-7 and V is TRBV27, with 8 bases matching TRBD2. This TCR was recovered from a woman at least 80 years old with COVID-19, enrolled during active disease. As DNA, the CDR3 is TGTGCCACTAGGAGCGGGAGCTCCTACGAGCAGTACTTC. It yields the protein CATRSGSSYEQYF.